A selection of T cell receptor beta chains follows, all from one sample in a study of cytomegalovirus exposure and HLA in healthy donors. The table came from immunoSEQ multiplex PCR; TCRdb's copy has only in-frame clones and leaves some out. The repertoire holds around 80,000 clones, roughly 9.1% seen once, with approximately 25% in the top ten. Input material: PBMCs. Receptors were obtained from a man aged 55 to 70 in good health and CMV-seropositive. CDR3s leave out the opening cysteine and the closing phenylalanine or tryptophan. A D gene is named only where the DNA matches it firmly.

d_call v_call cdr3_aa
- TRBV4-1 ASSRNPVGRGNTEAF
- TRBV30 AWSPWGLNTEAF
- TRBV5-5 ASSPGQEQF
- TRBV30 AWSVRVLATNEKLF
TRBD2 TRBV7-9 ASSPGPGGLAGGEQY
- TRBV5-1 ASSTRWGEGDPSYEQY
- TRBV30 AWSKAAYNEQF
- TRBV7-8 ASSLIMQTASNQPQH
- TRBV6-5 ASSYSAGVGEKLF
- TRBV19 ASSIPNSPEAKNIQY
- TRBV7-6 AIKKQGGQETQY
- TRBV30 AWNPGLRTDTQY
TRBD1 TRBV7-2 ASSPGPTGGEQY
TRBD2 TRBV7-2 ASSFSGRRGADTQY
- TRBV28 ASSSLTTGLGDEKLF
TRBD2 TRBV4-1 ASSQREGTTEYEKY
TRBD2 TRBV28 ASGGLGAGTYYNEQF
TRBD1 TRBV5-4 ASSLVAGGGTEAF
- TRBV5-1 ASSLGASDTIY
- TRBV9 ASSVRDSGNTIY
TRBD2 TRBV18 ASSPSLAGAYSYEQY
- TRBV28 ASSHHGDSYNSPLH
- TRBV5-1 ASSLGGVGGTEAF